This record covers a single T cell receptor beta chain. This record belongs to a study of blood T cell repertoires in COVID-19. Across the whole study: Acute-phase and convalescent COVID-19 samples originated in the United States, Italy and Spain. From T cells, B-cell-depleted T cells, or PBMCs came the material, which was cDNA or gDNA.

As handled by the study authors: Amplifying reference gene primers gave estimates of nucleated cell counts. Clones were sequenced by immunoSEQ multiplex PCR, and TCRdb holds only the in-frame ones, with some missing. V and J calls and clone size follow that table, whereas D and trimming were derived from the DNA. The sample records over 250,000 clones, 70% to 90% being singletons. The CDR3 runs to 14 residues. V trimming: 0 bases; J trimming: 3 bases; junction bases outside the gene matches: 2. CDR1 and CDR2 (germline): SGHNT, YYREEE (reference sequence). The rearrangement links TRBV5-4 to TRBJ2-5; 7 bases fit TRBD1. The sequenced sample consisted of peripheral blood. This TCR was recovered from a middle-aged woman who had recovered from COVID-19. The chain's CDR3 is CASSLGGTEETQYF. CDR3 in DNA: TGTGCCAGCAGCTTGGGGGGGACAGAAGAGACCCAGTACTTC.